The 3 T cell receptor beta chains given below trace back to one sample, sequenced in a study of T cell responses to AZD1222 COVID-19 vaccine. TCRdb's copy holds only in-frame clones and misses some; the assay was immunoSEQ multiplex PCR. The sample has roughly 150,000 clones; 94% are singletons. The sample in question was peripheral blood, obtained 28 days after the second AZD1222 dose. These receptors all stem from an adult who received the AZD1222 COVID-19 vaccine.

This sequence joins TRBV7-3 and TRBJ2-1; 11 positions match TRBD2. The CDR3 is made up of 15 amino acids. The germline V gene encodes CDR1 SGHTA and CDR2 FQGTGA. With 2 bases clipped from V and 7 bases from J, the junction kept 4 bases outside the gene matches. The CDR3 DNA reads TGTGCCAGCAGCTTACTAGCGGGAGGTGGTAATGAGCAGTTCTTC. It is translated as CASSLLAGGGNEQFF.

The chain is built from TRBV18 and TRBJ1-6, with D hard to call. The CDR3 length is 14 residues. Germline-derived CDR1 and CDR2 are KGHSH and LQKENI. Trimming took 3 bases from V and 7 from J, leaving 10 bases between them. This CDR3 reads CASSPSQTNSPLHF. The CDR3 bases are TGTGCCAGCTCACCGTCGCAGACAAATTCACCCCTCCACTTT.

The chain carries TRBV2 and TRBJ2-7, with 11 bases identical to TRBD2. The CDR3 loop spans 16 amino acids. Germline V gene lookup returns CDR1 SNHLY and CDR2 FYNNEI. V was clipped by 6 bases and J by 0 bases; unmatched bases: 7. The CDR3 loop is CASRARLAGTSYEQYF. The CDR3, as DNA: TGTGCCAGCAGGGCACGACTAGCGGGAACCTCCTACGAGCAGTACTTC.